This T cell receptor beta chain was recorded in a study of identical twins. General study points: The abundant beta clonotypes from cord blood had fewer insertions, and memory repertoires had none of this. Conclusions came from cross-sectional statistical analysis, not from following the same donors. The models gave estimates that fell short of the out-of-frame TCR alpha sharing seen in monozygotic twins.

TCRdb itself ran the 5' RACE reads through MiXCR, one entry per CDR3 protein. The sample lists 270,000 or so distinct CDR3 sequences; about 8.5% were seen once. Each donor (without exception) was a healthy Caucasian. At least ten counts were recorded for this clonotype. The antigen is unknown. V dropped 4 bases and J dropped 4; count of bases not matched to a gene: 4. The germline gives CDR1 KGHDR, CDR2 SFDVKD. The CDR3 consists of 14 residues. This sample also belongs to another study, concerning yellow fever vaccine responses in identical twins.

This chain joins TRBV24-1 and TRBJ2-3, with 7 bases that match TRBD1. Input material: CD8+ T cells sorted from blood. The TCR originated in a woman under 30 in good health. CDR3 residues: CATSETTGPDTQYF. The CDR3 region has the DNA TGTGCCACCAGTGAGACGACAGGGCCAGATACGCAGTATTTT.